The 31 T cell receptor beta chains below were found in one sample sequenced in a study of OX40 agonist ivuxolimab in advanced cancers. The data were produced by immunoSEQ multiplex PCR, yet TCRdb's version contains in-frame clones alone and is incomplete. The sample records about 90,000 clones, more than 80% being singletons. This material consisted of CD4+ or CD8+ T cells sorted from blood, taken in a trial of the OX40 agonist ivuxolimab. Receptors were obtained from an adult with an advanced solid tumor such as melanoma, head and neck, liver or kidney cancer.

The chain is built from TRBV18 and TRBJ2-3, with 12 bases identical to TRBD2. The CDR3 extends over 16 amino acids. From germline, CDR1 is KGHSH and CDR2 LQKENI. Trimming removed 3 bases from V and 3 bases from J; junction bases left unmatched: 4. CDR3 sequence reads: CASSPLAGGPTDTQYF. DNA for the CDR3: TGTGCCAGCTCACCTCTAGCGGGAGGGCCGACAGATACGCAGTATTTT.

V usage is TRBV6-5 and J usage is TRBJ2-2; maybe TRBD1 (6 bases). Germline V gene sequence: CDR1 MNHEY, CDR2 SVGAGI. This CDR3 has 14 residues. The germline V and J ends were trimmed by 3 bases and 4 bases, with 9 bases remaining between them. The CDR3 DNA reads as TGTGCCAGCAGTTATTCCAGGGGCACCGGGGAGCTGTTTTTT. It specifies CASSYSRGTGELFF.

The V call is TRBV29-1, the J call TRBJ1-1; TRBD1 agrees at 11 bases. The trim removed 6 bases at V and 3 bases at J, leaving 18 bases unmatched. The CDR3 is 18 amino acids. Per germline, CDR1 SQVTM and CDR2 ANQGSEA. CDR3 in DNA: TGCAGCGTCCTTTTCCCCGGACAGGGGGCCCGAGCGTACACTGAAGCTTTCTTT. Residues: CSVLFPGQGARAYTEAFF.

This chain uses TRBV10-3 with TRBJ1-2; TRBD1 matches 9 bases. Trimming took 6 bases from V and 8 from J; bases not matched to a gene: 10. The CDR3 runs to 14 residues. Germline V gives CDR1 ENHRY, CDR2 SYGVKD. The CDR3 loop reads CAIRGQGVANGYTF. The CDR3 DNA is TGTGCCATCAGGGGACAGGGTGTGGCGAACGGCTACACCTTC.

The chain has TRBV28 and TRBJ1-4; D gene ambiguous. Trimming left V 5 bases short and J 7 bases short, with 14 bases between. Germline CDR1 MDHEN, CDR2 SYDVKM. This CDR3 spans 14 amino acids. The CDR3 DNA reads TGTGCCAGCAGTACCCCCGGGCGTCGTGAAAAACTGTTTTTT. This sequence encodes CASSTPGRREKLFF.

This clone was picked up a small number of times. This chain connects TRBV19 to TRBJ2-2, with 7 bases that match TRBD2. CDR1 LNHDA and CDR2 SQIVND come from the germline V gene (reference sequence). CDR3 length: 14 residues. Trimming at V came to 7 bases and at J to 1 base, leaving 3 bases not matched to a gene. The CDR3 reads CASKRDGNTGELFF. CDR3 sequence (DNA): TGTGCCAGTAAGCGGGACGGGAACACCGGGGAGCTGTTTTTT.

This clone was observed a single time. The chain is built from TRBV19 and TRBJ1-3; D is uncertain. CDR1 and CDR2 (germline): LNHDA, SQIVND (reference sequence). This CDR3 contains 13 residues. V was cut by 6 bases and J by 4 bases, with 10 bases left in between. CDR3 loop: CASRRDLGNTIYF. DNA for the CDR3: TGTGCCAGTAGGAGGGATCTCGGAAACACCATATATTTT.

The V gene is TRBV9, the J gene TRBJ2-3; TRBD2 aligns across 11 bases. The V gene's germline CDR1 is SGDLS and CDR2 YYNGEE. The CDR3 runs to 15 residues. J gave up 6 bases and V 5 bases, and 8 bases lay outside the gene matches. This chain's CDR3 is CASRKTSGKTDTQYF. CDR3 coding DNA: TGTGCCAGCAGGAAGACTAGCGGGAAAACTGATACGCAGTATTTT.

This clone was detected once. CDR3 nucleotide sequence: TGTGCCAGCAGCACGCTAGGTAGTACAGATACGCAGTATTTT. Protein sequence: CASSTLGSTDTQYF. The chain combines TRBV7-3 with TRBJ2-3; no clear D. This CDR3 is 14 amino acids long. Between the trimmed V and J ends, which lost 5 bases and 3 bases, there was a span of 12 bases. Germline CDR1 reads SGHTA; CDR2 reads FQGTGA.

The rearrangement joins TRBV11-1 to TRBJ2-7; TRBD2 agrees at 13 bases. The CDR3 is 16 residues long. V shed 3 bases and J 3 bases; nucleotides not matched to a gene: 5. Per germline, CDR1 SGHAT and CDR2 FQDESV (reference sequence). The CDR3 region has the DNA TGTGCCAGCAGCTTGGGGACTAGCGGGAAGGGCTACGAGCAGTACTTC. As protein: CASSLGTSGKGYEQYF.

The CDR3 protein is CSVEDPRSNEQFF. CDR3 nucleotides: TGCAGCGTTGAAGATCCCAGAAGCAATGAGCAGTTCTTC. The chain is built from TRBV29-1 and TRBJ2-1; D call uncertain. The CDR3 is made up of 13 amino acids. Trimming stripped 0 bases from V and 6 bases from J, with 9 bases between. CDR1 is SQVTM and CDR2 is ANQGSEA in the germline V gene.

The V call is TRBV5-1, the J call TRBJ1-3, with TRBD1 matching over 12 bases. The CDR3 runs to 16 residues. Germline CDR1 SGHRS, CDR2 YFSETQ. With V trimmed by 4 bases and J by 4 bases, 6 bases remained unmatched. The DNA of the CDR3 is TGCGCCAGCAGCCCCGGGACAGGGGGCGTCGGAAACACCATATATTTT. This translates into CASSPGTGGVGNTIYF.

The chain links TRBV7-2 to TRBJ2-1; no clear D. The CDR3 has 13 residues. Trimming took off 2 bases at V and 6 bases at J, with 8 bases between the two ends. The germline CDR1 and CDR2 sequences are SGHTA and FQGNSA. The CDR3 protein is CASSLFGPNEQFF. CDR3 DNA sequence: TGTGCCAGCAGCTTATTTGGTCCCAATGAGCAGTTCTTC.

CDR3 region: CASSPQPGMNTEAFF. The CDR3 nucleotides read TGTGCCAGCAGCCCTCAACCGGGGATGAACACTGAAGCTTTCTTT. This chain connects TRBV7-2 to TRBJ1-1, with D uncertain. The ends were cut back, 5 bases at V and 0 bases at J, with 13 bases in the middle. The CDR3 length is 15 residues. In germline, CDR1 is SGHTA, CDR2 FQGNSA.

The V and J genes are TRBV28 and TRBJ2-2; the D is unclear. CDR1 and CDR2 from the germline V gene are MDHEN and SYDVKM. The CDR3 is made up of 12 amino acids. Between the trimmed V and J ends, which lost 7 bases and 2 bases, there was a span of 5 bases. The CDR3 reads CASTRNTGELFF. Here the CDR3 DNA reads TGTGCCAGCACAAGAAACACCGGGGAGCTGTTTTTT. Together with reference TRBV28 and TRBJ2-2, the CDR3 gives the full variable domain: DVKVTQSSRYLVKRTGEKVFLECVQDMDHENMFWYRQDPGLGLRLIYFSYDVKMKEKGDIPEGYSVSREKKERFSLILESASTNQTSMYLCASTRNTGELFFGEGSRLTVL.

The chain carries TRBV15 and TRBJ2-7; no clear D gene. Per the germline V gene, CDR1 is LNHNV and CDR2 is YYDKDF (reference sequence). This CDR3 comprises 13 residues. With 4 bases removed from V and 2 bases from J, the gap between germline ends came to 9 bases. CDR3 bases: TGTGCCACCAGCATGGCTCATCCCTACGAGCAGTACTTC. This codes for CATSMAHPYEQYF.

V usage is TRBV7-3 and J usage is TRBJ2-5; 9 nucleotides agree with TRBD2. The CDR3 has 17 residues. CDR1 and CDR2 (germline): SGHTA, FQGTGA. After removal of 1 base from V and 5 bases from J, the junction contained 11 bases not matched to a gene. The CDR3 bases are TGTGCCAGCAGCTTAATGGGCGGCGGGAGGGCCGGTGAGACCCAGTACTTC. Translated, it gives CASSLMGGGRAGETQYF.

This chain connects TRBV5-1 to TRBJ2-6; D perhaps matches TRBD2 (6 bases). CDR3 length: 18 amino acids. V was pared by 0 bases and J by 0 bases, with 13 bases between. Germline assignment: CDR1 SGHRS and CDR2 YFSETQ. CDR3 protein: CASSLGASESSGANVLTF. For the CDR3, the DNA is TGCGCCAGCAGCTTGGGGGCTAGCGAGAGCTCTGGGGCCAACGTCCTGACTTTC.

The chain links TRBV7-3 to TRBJ2-2; no clear D. Germline V gene sequence: CDR1 SGHTA, CDR2 FQGTGA. This CDR3 has 12 amino acids. V was shortened by 5 bases and J by 6 bases, with 7 bases between the two germline ends. The DNA for the CDR3 is TGTGCCAGCAGCCCCGCCGCCGGGGAGCTGTTTTTT. Translation: CASSPAAGELFF.

The CDR3 loop is CASSQGLSTNEQFF. In DNA, the CDR3 is TGCGCCAGCAGCCAAGGTCTCAGTACGAATGAGCAGTTCTTC. The chain combines TRBV4-3 with TRBJ2-1; D gene uncertain. The CDR3 loop spans 14 amino acids. Trimming removed 1 base from V and 7 bases from J, with 11 bases in between. The germline V gene has CDR1 LGHNA and CDR2 YSLEER.

The J gene is TRBJ1-3, the V gene TRBV28; tentative D call: TRBD1 (5 bases). Trimming pared 6 bases from V and 7 bases from J, leaving 16 bases between. CDR3 length equals 14 residues. The germline CDR1 and CDR2 sequences are MDHEN and SYDVKM. CDR3: CASRGPGGANTIYF. The CDR3 region has the DNA TGTGCCAGCAGGGGCCCCGGCGGGGCGAACACCATATATTTT.

This sequence joins TRBV15 and TRBJ2-1; 12 bases agree with TRBD2. The trim removed 0 bases at V and 9 bases at J, leaving 12 bases unmatched. The CDR3 consists of 18 residues. The germline V gene encodes CDR1 LNHNV and CDR2 YYDKDF (reference sequence). CDR3 amino acids: CATSRDRSGLAGRGEQFF. The CDR3 coding sequence is TGTGCCACCAGCAGAGATCGTTCCGGACTAGCGGGAAGAGGTGAGCAGTTCTTC.

The V call is TRBV5-6, the J call TRBJ2-7; 14 nucleotides agree with TRBD2. There are 18 residues in the CDR3. Germline values: CDR1 SGHDT, CDR2 YYEEEE. J lost 4 bases, V lost 4 bases, and 13 bases had no gene match. This chain's CDR3 is CASSMSTSGRAGRYEQYF. In nucleotides, the CDR3 is TGTGCCAGCAGCATGTCGACTAGCGGGAGGGCCGGTAGGTACGAGCAGTACTTC.

V gene TRBV10-2 combines with J gene TRBJ2-5; tentatively, D is TRBD2 (7 bases). CDR3 size: 13 residues. Trimming pared 8 bases from V and 5 bases from J, leaving 15 bases between. CDR1 and CDR2 (germline): WSHSY, SAAADI. CDR3 in amino acids: CASGGGGGETQYF. CDR3 nucleotides: TGCGCCAGCGGCGGGGGCGGAGGGGAGACCCAGTACTTC.

The chain is built from TRBV20-1 and TRBJ2-5; D remains unclear. The CDR3 contains 11 residues. V lost 3 bases and J lost 7, with 9 bases in between. Germline V gene lookup returns CDR1 DFQATT and CDR2 SNEGSKA (reference sequence). CDR3 nucleotide sequence: TGCAGTGCTAGTCCGGACCTGACCCAGTACTTC. Protein product: CSASPDLTQYF.

This chain uses TRBV28 with TRBJ1-1, with 7 bases that match TRBD1. J gave up 6 bases and V 4 bases, and 11 bases lay outside the gene matches. CDR3 length: 15 amino acids. Germline V gives CDR1 MDHEN, CDR2 SYDVKM. Here the CDR3 reads CASSSGSDRAAEAFF. The CDR3 nucleotides read TGTGCCAGCAGTTCGGGTTCAGACAGGGCGGCTGAAGCTTTCTTT.

This clone was picked up one time. CDR3 coding DNA: TGTGCCAGCAGTTTGTACGGGGATCAGCCCCAGCATTTT. Residues: CASSLYGDQPQHF. J is TRBJ1-5 and V is TRBV27; D unclear. Between the trimmed V and J ends, which lost 3 bases and 5 bases, there was a span of 8 bases. The CDR3 runs to 13 residues. Per germline, CDR1 MNHEY and CDR2 SMNVEV (reference sequence).

The chain is built from TRBV7-2 and TRBJ2-3; 8 nucleotides line up with TRBD1. The V gene end was trimmed by 6 bases and the J gene end by 2 bases; junction bases not matched to a gene: 4. This CDR3 has 14 residues. Germline V CDR1 and CDR2: SGHTA, FQGNSA. The CDR3 nucleotides are TGTGCCAGCAGGAGGGACAGGTTCACAGATACGCAGTATTTT. This encodes CASRRDRFTDTQYF. The full variable domain, in which reference TRBV7-2 and TRBJ2-3 provide the parts outside the CDR3, is GAGVSQSPSNKVTEKGKDVELRCDPISGHTALYWYRQSLGQGLEFLIYFQGNSAPDKSGLPSDRFSAERTGGSVSTLTIQRTQQEDSAVYLCASRRDRFTDTQYFGPGTRLTVL.

The chain couples TRBV6-1 to TRBJ1-5; perhaps TRBD1 as D (5 bases). Trimming removed 5 bases at V and 7 bases at J, with 18 bases between. CDR1 and CDR2 from the germline V gene are MNHNS and SASEGT. The CDR3 loop spans 15 amino acids. The CDR3 nucleotides are TGTGCCAGCAGTATCCGGGACTCCTTAGACCAGCCCCAGCATTTT. Its translation is CASSIRDSLDQPQHF.

V gene TRBV19 combines with J gene TRBJ2-3; TRBD1 is a possible D gene (7 bases). The germline gives CDR1 LNHDA, CDR2 SQIVND (reference sequence). With 6 bases removed from V and 4 bases from J, the gap between germline ends came to 20 bases. The CDR3 length is 16 residues. CDR3 coding DNA: TGTGCCAGTAGGAGATCAGGGGGAGGACAGGCAGATACGCAGTATTTT. Protein: CASRRSGGGQADTQYF.

The V and J genes are TRBV2 and TRBJ1-1; D is perhaps TRBD1 (5 bases). The CDR3 consists of 15 residues. Between the trimmed V and J ends, which lost 8 bases and 4 bases, there was a span of 20 bases. Germline values: CDR1 SNHLY, CDR2 FYNNEI. Here the CDR3 DNA reads TGTGCCAGCCGATGGGAAGGGACTGTCGGCACTGAAGCTTTCTTT. This translates into CASRWEGTVGTEAFF.